Shown below are 9 T cell receptor beta chains from a single sample sequenced in a study of long-term antiretroviral therapy in people with HIV. Running of the v3.0 immunoSEQ assay took place at survey level. Some clones are missing from TCRdb's copy, which holds only in-frame ones; the method was immunoSEQ multiplex PCR. The data hold around 21,000 clones, with around 84% observed a single time. Material: unsorted PBMCs, obtained 1.9 years after starting antiretroviral therapy. The receptors derive from a woman aged 45 to 65 with HIV.

The chain uses TRBV19 and TRBJ2-7; 9 nucleotides align to TRBD1. The CDR3 spans 14 residues. CDR1 and CDR2 (germline): LNHDA, SQIVND (reference sequence). Trimming at V came to 9 bases and at J to 2 bases, leaving 8 bases not matched to a gene. The CDR3 loop is CASASGTGPYEQYF. The CDR3 DNA reads as TGTGCCAGCGCTTCCGGGACAGGGCCCTACGAGCAGTACTTC.

The rearrangement links TRBV7-2 to TRBJ2-5, with D tentatively TRBD1 (6 bases). This CDR3 contains 14 residues. The V end lost 3 bases, the J end lost 4 bases, and 12 bases lay between the germline ends. Germline CDR1 SGHTA, CDR2 FQGNSA. The CDR3 sequence: CASSFTGTRETQYF. The CDR3 coding sequence is TGTGCCAGCAGCTTCACAGGGACGCGAGAGACCCAGTACTTC.

This clone was found once. The chain uses TRBV5-4 and TRBJ1-1, with TRBD1 matching over 7 bases. This CDR3 contains 15 residues. The germline V gene has CDR1 SGHNT and CDR2 YYREEE (reference sequence). J was trimmed by 1 base and V by 4 bases; bases with no gene match: 7. The chain's CDR3 is CASSQDRLPNTEAFF. For the CDR3, the DNA is TGTGCCAGCAGCCAGGACAGGTTACCGAACACTGAAGCTTTCTTT.

The chain has TRBV4-1 and TRBJ2-5; 7 bases agree with TRBD2. Unmatched junction bases numbered 7, after V lost 1 base and J lost 2 bases. The germline V gene encodes CDR1 MGHRA and CDR2 YSYEKL. The CDR3 consists of 16 residues. CDR3 region: CASSQGHPGGQETQYF. The CDR3 region has the DNA TGCGCCAGCAGCCAAGGACATCCGGGGGGTCAAGAGACCCAGTACTTC.

The chain joins TRBV4-1 to TRBJ1-5, with D perhaps TRBD1 (5 bases). Trimming took 0 bases from V and 7 from J, leaving 10 bases between them. The CDR3 sequence is 14 residues long. The V gene's germline CDR1 is MGHRA and CDR2 YSYEKL. CDR3 protein: CASSQDRVLQPQHF. The CDR3 DNA reads TGCGCCAGCAGCCAAGACAGGGTTCTGCAGCCCCAGCATTTT.

J is TRBJ1-2 and V is TRBV7-2; D uncertain. CDR1 is SGHTA, CDR2 FQGNSA, per germline. The length of the CDR3 is 13 residues. V was cut by 0 bases and J by 2 bases, with 4 bases left in between. The CDR3 sequence is CASSLAGNYGYTF. As DNA, the CDR3 is TGTGCCAGCAGCTTAGCAGGGAACTATGGCTACACCTTC.

The CDR3 sequence: CASSPYRDGNTEAFF. The CDR3 nucleotides read TGTGCCAGCTCACCTTACAGGGACGGGAACACTGAAGCTTTCTTT. V usage is TRBV18 and J usage is TRBJ1-1, with D possibly matching TRBD1 (6 bases). From germline, CDR1 is KGHSH and CDR2 LQKENI. The CDR3 consists of 15 residues. V shed 3 bases and J shed 1 base, with 12 bases lying between them.

This clone was seen a handful of times. The chain is built from TRBV30 and TRBJ2-1; 10 positions agree with TRBD2. The trim removed 1 base at V and 7 bases at J, leaving 7 bases unmatched. Germline assignment: CDR1 GTSNPN and CDR2 SVGIG (reference sequence). CDR3 length: 15 residues. CDR3 residues: CAWSERGGRMNEQFF. CDR3 sequence (DNA): TGTGCCTGGAGTGAGCGGGGGGGCCGGATGAATGAGCAGTTCTTC.

This chain connects TRBV27 to TRBJ1-6, with D unclear. Germline V lookup: CDR1 MNHEY, CDR2 SMNVEV (reference sequence). Between the trimmed V and J ends, which lost 2 bases and 10 bases, there was a span of 24 bases. The length of the CDR3 is 18 residues. The CDR3 region is CASSLVSSSGMVGSPLHF. The CDR3 coding sequence is TGTGCCAGCAGTTTAGTCTCATCCAGCGGCATGGTTGGATCACCCCTCCACTTT.